This is a list of T cell receptor beta chains from one sample in a study of PD-L1 blockade in urothelial cancer. Data came from immunoSEQ multiplex PCR; TCRdb stores just in-frame clones and leaves some out. Among 70,000 to 95,000 clones listed, less than 90% were seen once. The sample was PBMCs, taken around atezolizumab (anti-PD-L1) treatment. Receptors originate from a man between 60 and 75 years old with urothelial cancer. Both conserved end residues are part of each CDR3. The D gene is left open where the match is weak. Expanded clones are given a class, and other clones once, few, many or no size at all.

j_call clone_size v_call d_call cdr3_aa cdr3_nt
TRBJ1-3 NA TRBV9 NA CASSVKGSGNTIYF TGTGCCAGCAGCGTAAAAGGGAGTGGAAACACCATATATTTT
TRBJ2-2 NA TRBV2 TRBD2 CASSQAGSNTGELFF TGTGCCAGCTCCCAAGCGGGATCCAACACCGGGGAGCTGTTTTTT
TRBJ1-2 NA TRBV5-5 NA CASSTDTYGYTF TGTGCCAGCAGTACCGACACCTATGGCTACACCTTC
TRBJ1-1 NA TRBV4-1 NA CASSQTRGTEAFF TGCGCCAGCAGCCAGACCAGGGGAACTGAAGCTTTCTTT
TRBJ1-6 NA TRBV5-6 NA CASSQADNSPLHF TGTGCCAGCAGCCAGGCAGATAATTCACCCCTCCACTTT
TRBJ1-2 NA TRBV5-1 NA CASSFGDGYTF TGCGCCAGCAGCTTCGGAGATGGCTACACCTTC
TRBJ2-1 NA TRBV4-3 TRBD2 CASSHLSGSIYNEQFF TGCGCCAGCAGCCACCTTAGCGGGAGCATCTACAATGAGCAGTTCTTC
TRBJ1-5 NA TRBV19 TRBD1 CASSDRGSSHQPQHF TGTGCCAGTAGTGACAGGGGCTCATCTCATCAGCCCCAGCATTTT
TRBJ2-2 NA TRBV27 NA CASSLRRQNTGELFF TGTGCCAGCAGTTTACGTAGACAGAACACCGGGGAGCTGTTTTTT
TRBJ1-1 NA TRBV7-2 NA CASSLVGVQNTEAFF TGTGCCAGCAGCTTAGTCGGAGTACAGAACACTGAAGCTTTCTTT
TRBJ1-5 NA TRBV10-3 TRBD1 CAISDRGAAQPQHF TGTGCCATCAGTGACAGGGGGGCGGCTCAGCCCCAGCATTTT
TRBJ2-5 once TRBV28 TRBD2 CASSRGGNQETQYF TGTGCCAGCAGCCGGGGGGGGAATCAAGAGACCCAGTACTTC
TRBJ2-7 NA TRBV19 TRBD1 CASSIDSGTGAYEQYF TGTGCCAGTAGTATAGATTCCGGGACAGGGGCCTACGAGCAGTACTTC
TRBJ2-1 NA TRBV4-3 NA CASSQEGGGYNEQFF TGCGCCAGCAGCCAAGAGGGAGGCGGATACAATGAGCAGTTCTTC
TRBJ1-1 NA TRBV18 NA CASSPRTGSNTEAFF TGTGCCAGCTCACCACGTACAGGCTCAAACACTGAAGCTTTCTTT
TRBJ2-5 NA TRBV7-9 TRBD1 CASSSGTGGEFETQYF TGTGCCAGCAGTTCCGGGACAGGGGGTGAATTTGAGACCCAGTACTTC
TRBJ2-5 NA TRBV4-1 TRBD2 CASSPGLGTRETQYF TGCGCCAGCAGCCCAGGACTAGGAACTCGGGAGACCCAGTACTTC
TRBJ2-7 NA TRBV7-9 TRBD1 CASSLESGTASYEQYF TGTGCCAGCAGCTTAGAATCCGGGACAGCGTCCTACGAGCAGTACTTC
TRBJ2-1 NA TRBV11-2 NA CASSLDVGGEQFF TGTGCCAGCAGCTTAGATGTTGGCGGTGAGCAGTTCTTC
TRBJ1-3 NA TRBV7-2 TRBD1 CASSLRDRGSGNTIYF TGTGCCAGCAGCTTAAGGGACAGGGGCTCTGGAAACACCATATATTTT
TRBJ2-3 NA TRBV5-1 TRBD2 CASSLVGLAADTQYF TGCGCCAGCAGCTTGGTAGGACTAGCGGCAGATACGCAGTATTTT
TRBJ2-7 NA TRBV18 TRBD1 CASSPRQGTYEQYF TGTGCCAGCTCACCAAGACAGGGGACCTACGAGCAGTACTTC
TRBJ2-6 NA TRBV7-9 NA CASSLGLSDSGANVLTF TGTGCCAGCAGCTTAGGCCTGTCAGACTCTGGGGCCAACGTCCTGACTTTC
TRBJ2-3 once TRBV4-1 TRBD2 CASSHRLAEADTQYF TGCGCCAGCAGCCACCGACTAGCGGAAGCAGATACGCAGTATTTT
TRBJ2-3 NA TRBV6-5 NA CASSYRGFGTDTQYF TGTGCCAGCAGTTACCGGGGGTTCGGCACAGATACGCAGTATTTT
TRBJ2-1 NA TRBV7-2 NA CASSLARNEQFF TGTGCCAGCAGCTTAGCGCGTAATGAGCAGTTCTTC
TRBJ1-2 NA TRBV19 TRBD1 CASRINGQGGYTF TGTGCCAGTAGAATAAACGGACAGGGTGGCTACACCTTC
TRBJ2-7 NA TRBV10-3 TRBD2 CAISESRGLAAEQYF TGTGCCATCAGTGAGTCCAGGGGACTAGCGGCCGAGCAGTACTTC
TRBJ2-3 NA TRBV20-1 NA CSAWRTDTQYF TGCAGTGCCTGGAGGACAGATACGCAGTATTTT
TRBJ1-1 NA TRBV6-1 TRBD1 CASSRTGEAFF TGTGCCAGCAGCCGGACAGGTGAAGCTTTCTTT
TRBJ2-5 NA TRBV6-5 TRBD2 CASGRVAGGQETQYF TGTGCCAGCGGCCGGGTAGCGGGGGGTCAAGAGACCCAGTACTTC
TRBJ2-7 NA TRBV6-5 NA CASSYSAAGLSYEQYF TGTGCCAGCAGTTACTCCGCCGCGGGCCTCTCCTACGAGCAGTACTTC
TRBJ2-1 NA TRBV27 NA CASSSPMGAFFSYNEQFF TGTGCCAGCAGCTCACCGATGGGGGCCTTCTTCTCCTACAATGAGCAGTTCTTC